Presented here are 15 T cell receptor beta chains from one specimen sequenced in a study of cytomegalovirus exposure and HLA in healthy donors. PCR involved 60 Vbeta and 13 Jbeta primers. The data were produced by immunoSEQ multiplex PCR, yet TCRdb's version contains in-frame clones alone and is incomplete. This repertoire includes tens of thousands of clones. The sequenced sample was PBMCs. These receptors were obtained from a woman in her thirties in good health and CMV-seropositive.

The rearrangement uses TRBV6-6 and TRBJ2-3; a possible D gene is TRBD2 (6 bases). In germline, CDR1 is MNHNY, CDR2 SVGAGI (reference sequence). Trimming removed 2 bases from V and 3 bases from J, with 9 bases in between. This CDR3 spans 14 amino acids. CDR3 region: CASSYAGRTDTQYF. In DNA form, the CDR3 reads TGTGCCAGCAGTTACGCAGGGAGGACAGATACGCAGTATTTT.

The chain is built from TRBV6-5 and TRBJ2-5; a weak D match, TRBD1 (6 bases). Gene TRBJ2-7 matches the end of the DNA better, so the J call may be wrong. The CDR3 length is 13 residues. Germline V gene sequence: CDR1 MNHEY, CDR2 SVGAGI. CDR3 bases: TGTGCCAGCAGAGCTAACAGGGTCTACGAGCAGTACTTC. It encodes CASRANRVYEQYF.

The chain uses TRBV19 and TRBJ1-1; D gene uncertain. CDR1 and CDR2 (germline): LNHDA, SQIVND (reference sequence). The CDR3 length is 13 residues. The V gene lost 1 base and the J gene lost 0 bases, with 3 bases spanning the gap. The CDR3 DNA sequence: TGTGCCAGTAGTATAGCAGTGAACACTGAAGCTTTCTTT. Translated, it gives CASSIAVNTEAFF.

This sequence joins TRBV19 and TRBJ1-1; 8 bases match TRBD1. After removal of 5 bases from V and 4 bases from J, the junction contained 6 bases not matched to a gene. CDR3 length equals 14 residues. Per the germline V gene, CDR1 is LNHDA and CDR2 is SQIVND (reference sequence). The chain's CDR3 is CASSPGGEATEAFF. CDR3 DNA sequence: TGTGCCAGTAGTCCAGGGGGCGAGGCCACTGAAGCTTTCTTT.

Worth noting for this clone: Relative to the germline gene, one junction end is altered; a read error may explain this. The chain recombines TRBV4-1 with TRBJ2-7, with 8 bases fitting TRBD2. Germline V gene lookup returns CDR1 MGHRA and CDR2 YSYEKL. CDR3 length: 16 amino acids. This chain's CDR3 is CASGQSGRAHYYEQYF. Written as DNA, the CDR3 is TGCGCCAGCGGCCAAAGCGGGAGAGCTCACTACTACGAGCAGTACTTC.

V gene TRBV6-1 combines with J gene TRBJ2-3, with 9 nucleotides matching TRBD2. From germline, CDR1 is MNHNS and CDR2 SASEGT. The CDR3 totals 14 residues. The J segment lost 1 base and the V segment lost 7 bases, leaving 3 bases of the junction unmatched. CDR3 region: CASILAGRTDTQYF. CDR3 sequence (DNA): TGTGCCAGCATTCTAGCGGGACGCACAGATACGCAGTATTTT.

V gene TRBV10-3 combines with J gene TRBJ2-2, with TRBD2 matching 7 bases. V trimming: 11 bases; J trimming: 7 bases; junction bases outside the gene matches: 16. Germline CDR1 ENHRY, CDR2 SYGVKD. The CDR3 length is 15 residues. CDR3 nucleotide sequence: TGTGCCGCGAGAGGTGGACTAGAGTTCGGCGGGGAGCTGTTTTTT. This gives the protein CAARGGLEFGGELFF.

V and J are TRBV11-3 and TRBJ1-1; TRBD1 is a possible D gene (5 bases). Trimming left V 3 bases short and J 1 base short, with 9 bases between. Germline values: CDR1 SGHNT, CDR2 YENEEA. The CDR3 runs 14 residues. CDR3 region: CASSLGRANTEAFF. DNA for the CDR3: TGTGCCAGCAGCTTGGGCAGGGCGAACACTGAAGCTTTCTTT.

The chain combines TRBV28 with TRBJ1-2; a possible D gene is TRBD1 (5 bases). V was shortened by 6 bases and J by 7 bases, with 15 bases between the two germline ends. The CDR3 is 13 amino acids. The germline CDR1 and CDR2 sequences are MDHEN and SYDVKM. In nucleotides, the CDR3 is TGTGCCAGCAGCTACCTGACAGTCCGTGGCTACACCTTC. It specifies CASSYLTVRGYTF.

The gene calls are TRBV30 and TRBJ1-5, with D perhaps matching TRBD1 (5 bases). V was pared by 1 base and J by 7 bases, with 14 bases between. Germline V lookup: CDR1 GTSNPN, CDR2 SVGIG (reference sequence). The length of the CDR3 is 14 residues. CDR3 sequence reads: CAWSARVSGQPQHF. CDR3 DNA: TGTGCCTGGAGTGCCAGGGTCTCAGGCCAGCCCCAGCATTTT.

The chain employs TRBV29-1 and TRBJ2-3; 9 bases are shared with TRBD1. This CDR3 region has 15 residues. The germline V gene encodes CDR1 SQVTM and CDR2 ANQGSEA. J gave up 2 bases and V 3 bases, and 6 bases lay outside the gene matches. CDR3 nucleotides: TGCAGCGTTGAGAACAGGGGGCGTACCACAGATACGCAGTATTTT. Its protein product is CSVENRGRTTDTQYF.

The rearrangement joins TRBV19 to TRBJ1-1; D perhaps matches TRBD1 (5 bases). CDR1 and CDR2 (germline): LNHDA, SQIVND (reference sequence). The CDR3 is 13 residues long. Trimming took 5 bases from V and 4 from J, leaving 11 bases between them. The CDR3 is CASSAGLGTEAFF. The CDR3, as DNA: TGTGCCAGTAGTGCGGGGCTCGGCACTGAAGCTTTCTTT. The whole variable domain, remainder taken from reference TRBV19 and TRBJ1-1, is DGGITQSPKYLFRKEGQNVTLSCEQNLNHDAMYWYRQDPGQGLRLIYYSQIVNDFQKGDIAEGYSVSREKKESFPLTVTSAQKNPTAFYLCASSAGLGTEAFFGQGTRLTVV.

As for this clone: At one end, the junction sequence differs from germline, possibly due to a read error. V and J are TRBV5-1 and TRBJ2-5, with 8 bases fitting TRBD2. The CDR3 runs 14 residues. CDR1 is SGHRS and CDR2 is YFSETQ in the germline V gene. The CDR3 is CASSLPGGGENQYF. In DNA form, the CDR3 reads TGCGCCAGCAGCTTGCCGGGAGGGGGAGAGAACCAGTACTTC.

The chain employs TRBV6-8 and TRBJ1-1; D unresolved. In germline, CDR1 is MNHGY, CDR2 SAAAGT. The CDR3 runs to 16 residues. The germline V and J ends were trimmed by 0 bases and 4 bases, with 15 bases remaining between them. This CDR3 reads CASSYSREFGGTEAFF. CDR3 DNA: TGTGCCAGCAGTTACTCCCGGGAATTTGGTGGCACTGAAGCTTTCTTT.

V usage is TRBV5-6 and J usage is TRBJ2-7; 8 bases are shared with TRBD1. The CDR3 runs 14 residues. Germline V CDR1 and CDR2: SGHDT, YYEEEE. V shed 2 bases and J 2 bases; nucleotides not matched to a gene: 3. For the CDR3, the DNA is TGTGCCAGCAGCTTCCAGACAGGGGCCTACGAGCAGTACTTC. This codes for CASSFQTGAYEQYF.